The clone carrying this T cell receptor (beta chain) has just a few counts. This record comes from a study of cytomegalovirus exposure and HLA in healthy donors. Measured with immunoSEQ multiplex PCR; TCRdb has only the in-frame clones, and not every one. The repertoire holds about 140,000 clones, with 84% as singletons. This CDR3 spans 13 amino acids. Germline CDR1 SGHTA, CDR2 FQGNSA. The ends were cut back, 9 bases at V and 0 bases at J, with 10 bases in the middle. The sequenced sample consisted of PBMCs. The receptor's source is a woman aged 25 to 39 in good health and CMV-seronegative. This chain uses TRBV7-2 with TRBJ2-3, with D possibly matching TRBD2 (6 bases). CDR3 loop: CASRGYSTDTQYF. The CDR3, as DNA: TGTGCCAGTCGGGGGTATAGCACAGATACGCAGTATTTT.